This T cell receptor beta chain is from a study of cytomegalovirus exposure and HLA in healthy donors. Trimming removed 4 bases at V and 0 bases at J, with 13 bases between. The CDR3 contains 15 residues. Germline V CDR1 and CDR2: SGHTS, YDEGEE. PCR involved 60 Vbeta and 13 Jbeta primers. The assay was immunoSEQ multiplex PCR, and TCRdb's table has in-frame clones only and misses some. Of about 180,000 clones in the sample, approximately 81% are singletons; the top ten hold 0.38%. The receptor was isolated from a boy younger than 10 in good health and CMV-seronegative. The specimen was PBMCs. The chain uses TRBV5-8 and TRBJ1-1; D gene ambiguous. Written as DNA, the CDR3 is TGTGCCAGCAGCCAGTTATCTAGCATGAACACTGAAGCTTTCTTT. Residues: CASSQLSSMNTEAFF.